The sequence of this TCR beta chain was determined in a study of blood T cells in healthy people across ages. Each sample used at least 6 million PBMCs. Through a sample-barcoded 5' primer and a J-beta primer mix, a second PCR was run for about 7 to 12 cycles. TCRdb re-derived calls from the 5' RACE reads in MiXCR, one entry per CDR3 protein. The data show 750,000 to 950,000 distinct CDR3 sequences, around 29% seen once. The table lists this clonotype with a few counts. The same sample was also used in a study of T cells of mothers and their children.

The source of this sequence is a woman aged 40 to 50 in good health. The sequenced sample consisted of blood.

The CDR3 reads CASSGGRLGSPLHF. The CDR3 DNA is TGTGCCAGCAGCGGTGGACGGTTGGGTTCACCCCTCCACTTT. The rearrangement joins TRBV7-8 to TRBJ1-6; D unresolved. Germline V gives CDR1 SGHVS, CDR2 FQNEAQ. This CDR3 is 14 amino acids long. Trimming stripped 5 bases from V and 9 bases from J, with 14 bases between. Supplemented by reference TRBV7-8 and TRBJ1-6, the full variable domain reads GAGVSQSPRYKVAKRGQDVALRCDPISGHVSLFWYQQALGQGPEFLTYFQNEAQLDKSGLPSDRFFAERPEGSVSTLKIQRTQQEDSAVYLCASSGGRLGSPLHFGNGTRLTVT.